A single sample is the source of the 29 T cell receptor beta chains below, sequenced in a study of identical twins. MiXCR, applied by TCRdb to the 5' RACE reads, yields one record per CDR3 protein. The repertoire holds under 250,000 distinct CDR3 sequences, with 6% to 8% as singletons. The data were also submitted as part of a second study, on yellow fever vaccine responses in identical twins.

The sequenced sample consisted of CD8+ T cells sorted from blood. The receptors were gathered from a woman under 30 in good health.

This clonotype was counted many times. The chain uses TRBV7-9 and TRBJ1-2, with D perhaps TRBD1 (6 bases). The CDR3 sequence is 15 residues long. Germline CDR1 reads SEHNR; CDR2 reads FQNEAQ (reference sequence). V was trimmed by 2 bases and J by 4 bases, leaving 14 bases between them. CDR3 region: CASSLWDIERYGYTF. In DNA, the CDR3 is TGTGCCAGCAGCTTATGGGACATTGAACGCTATGGCTACACCTTC.

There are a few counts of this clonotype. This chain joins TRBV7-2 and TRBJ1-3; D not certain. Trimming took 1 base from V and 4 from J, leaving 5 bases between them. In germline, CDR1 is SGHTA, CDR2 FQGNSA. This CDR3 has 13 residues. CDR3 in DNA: TGTGCCAGCAGCTTAGATCTCGGAAACACCATATATTTT. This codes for CASSLDLGNTIYF.

As DNA, the CDR3 is TGTGCCAGCAGTGAAACTATATCGATCGACTTACAGGGGGACTACGAGCAGTACTTC. This encodes CASSETISIDLQGDYEQYF. This rearrangement joins TRBV2 to TRBJ2-7; 8 nucleotides line up with TRBD1. Trimming cost V 2 bases and J 3 bases; bases outside gene matches: 18. Per the germline V gene, CDR1 is SNHLY and CDR2 is FYNNEI. The CDR3 sequence is 19 residues long.

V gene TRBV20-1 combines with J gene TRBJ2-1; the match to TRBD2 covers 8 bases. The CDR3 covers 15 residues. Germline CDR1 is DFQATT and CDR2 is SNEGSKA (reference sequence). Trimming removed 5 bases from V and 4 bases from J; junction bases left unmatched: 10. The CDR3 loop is CSAPRGSGGYNEQFF. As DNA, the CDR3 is TGCAGTGCTCCCCGGGGGAGCGGGGGATACAATGAGCAGTTCTTC.

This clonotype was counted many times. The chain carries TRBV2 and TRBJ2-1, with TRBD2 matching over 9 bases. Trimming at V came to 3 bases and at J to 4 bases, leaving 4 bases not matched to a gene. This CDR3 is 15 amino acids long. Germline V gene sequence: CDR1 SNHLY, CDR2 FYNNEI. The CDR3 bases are TGTGCCAGCAGTGAGAGCGGGGGGCCATACAATGAGCAGTTCTTC. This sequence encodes CASSESGGPYNEQFF.

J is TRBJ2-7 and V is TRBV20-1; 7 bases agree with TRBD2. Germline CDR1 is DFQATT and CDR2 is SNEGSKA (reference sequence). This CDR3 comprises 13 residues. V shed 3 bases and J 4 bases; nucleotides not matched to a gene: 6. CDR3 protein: CSARGEREYEQYF. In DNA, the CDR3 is TGCAGTGCTAGGGGGGAGCGGGAATACGAGCAGTACTTC.

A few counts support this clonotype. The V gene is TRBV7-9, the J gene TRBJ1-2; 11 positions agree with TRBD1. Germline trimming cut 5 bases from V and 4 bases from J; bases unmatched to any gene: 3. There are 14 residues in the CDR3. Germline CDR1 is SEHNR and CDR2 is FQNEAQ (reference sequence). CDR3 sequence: CASSMGQGVYGYTF. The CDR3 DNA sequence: TGTGCCAGCAGCATGGGACAGGGGGTCTATGGCTACACCTTC.

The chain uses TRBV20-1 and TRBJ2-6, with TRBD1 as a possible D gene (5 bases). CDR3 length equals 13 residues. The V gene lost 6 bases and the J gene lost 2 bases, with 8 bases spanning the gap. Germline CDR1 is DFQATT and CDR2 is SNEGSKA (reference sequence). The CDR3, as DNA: TGCAGTGCGAAGACAGCTGGGGCCAACGTCCTGACTTTC. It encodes CSAKTAGANVLTF.

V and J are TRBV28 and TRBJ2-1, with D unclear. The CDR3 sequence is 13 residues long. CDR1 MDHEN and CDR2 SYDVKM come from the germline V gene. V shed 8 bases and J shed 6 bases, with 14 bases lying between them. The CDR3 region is CASPGEELNEQFF. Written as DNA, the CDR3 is TGTGCCAGCCCAGGAGAAGAACTCAATGAGCAGTTCTTC.

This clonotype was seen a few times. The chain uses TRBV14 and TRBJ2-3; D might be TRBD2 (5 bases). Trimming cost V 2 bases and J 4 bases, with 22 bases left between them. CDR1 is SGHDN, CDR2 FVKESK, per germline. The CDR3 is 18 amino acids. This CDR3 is CASSQSPWASGRADTQYF. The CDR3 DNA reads TGTGCCAGCAGCCAATCCCCTTGGGCGAGCGGCCGGGCAGATACGCAGTATTTT.

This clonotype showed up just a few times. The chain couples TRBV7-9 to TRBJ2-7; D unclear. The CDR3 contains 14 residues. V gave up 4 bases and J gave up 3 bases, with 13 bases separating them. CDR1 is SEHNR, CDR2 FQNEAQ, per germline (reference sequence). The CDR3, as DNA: TGTGCCAGCAGCTCTAGTGCCCAGCTCTACGAGCAGTACTTC. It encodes CASSSSAQLYEQYF.

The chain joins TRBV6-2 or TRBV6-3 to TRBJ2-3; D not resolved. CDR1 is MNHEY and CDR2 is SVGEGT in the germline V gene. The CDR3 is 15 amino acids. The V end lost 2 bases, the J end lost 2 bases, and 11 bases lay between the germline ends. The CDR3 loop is CASSYGNSYTDTQYF. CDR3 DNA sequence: TGTGCCAGCAGTTACGGAAACAGCTACACAGATACGCAGTATTTT.

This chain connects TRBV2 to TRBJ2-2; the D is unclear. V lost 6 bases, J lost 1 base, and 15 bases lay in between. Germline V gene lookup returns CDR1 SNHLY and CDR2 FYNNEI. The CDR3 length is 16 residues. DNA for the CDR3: TGTGCCAGCAGCGAACTCGACAATCGGAACACCGGGGAGCTGTTTTTT. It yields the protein CASSELDNRNTGELFF. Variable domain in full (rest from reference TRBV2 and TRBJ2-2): EPEVTQTPSHQVTQMGQEVILRCVPISNHLYFYWYRQILGQKVEFLVSFYNNEISEKSEIFDDQFSVERPDGSNFTLKIRSTKLEDSAMYFCASSELDNRNTGELFFGEGSRLTVL.

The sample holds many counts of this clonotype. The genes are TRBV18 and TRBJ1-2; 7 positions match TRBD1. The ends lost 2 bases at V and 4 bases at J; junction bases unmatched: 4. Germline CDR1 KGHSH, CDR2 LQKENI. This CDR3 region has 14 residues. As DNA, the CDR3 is TGTGCCAGCTCACCAAGGGGACAGACCTATGGCTACACCTTC. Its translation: CASSPRGQTYGYTF.

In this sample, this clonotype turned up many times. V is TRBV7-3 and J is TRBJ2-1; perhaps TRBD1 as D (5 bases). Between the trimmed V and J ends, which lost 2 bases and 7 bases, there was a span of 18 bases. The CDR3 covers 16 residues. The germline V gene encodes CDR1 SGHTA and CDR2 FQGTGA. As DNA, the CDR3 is TGTGCCAGCAGCTTAGATGATTCCAGGGCAAGAAATGAGCAGTTCTTC. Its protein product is CASSLDDSRARNEQFF.

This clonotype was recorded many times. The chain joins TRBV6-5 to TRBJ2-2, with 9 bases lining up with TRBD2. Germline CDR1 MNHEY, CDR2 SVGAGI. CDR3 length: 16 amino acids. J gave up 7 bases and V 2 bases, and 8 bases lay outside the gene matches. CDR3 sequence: CASSYEVAGVNGELFF. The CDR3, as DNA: TGTGCCAGCAGTTACGAAGTAGCGGGGGTGAACGGGGAGCTGTTTTTT.

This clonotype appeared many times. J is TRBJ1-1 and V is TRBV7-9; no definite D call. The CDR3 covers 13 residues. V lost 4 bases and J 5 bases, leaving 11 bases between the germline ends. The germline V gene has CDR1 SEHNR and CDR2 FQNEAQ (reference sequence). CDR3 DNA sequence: TGTGCCAGCAGCTCCGGGGTTGGGACTGAAGCTTTCTTT. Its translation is CASSSGVGTEAFF.

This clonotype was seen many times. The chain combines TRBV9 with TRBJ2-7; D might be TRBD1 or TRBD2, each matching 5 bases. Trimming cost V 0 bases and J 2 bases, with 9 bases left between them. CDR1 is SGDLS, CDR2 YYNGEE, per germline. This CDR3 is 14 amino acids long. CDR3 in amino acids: CASSVGEGPYEQYF. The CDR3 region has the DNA TGTGCCAGCAGCGTAGGTGAGGGGCCCTACGAGCAGTACTTC.

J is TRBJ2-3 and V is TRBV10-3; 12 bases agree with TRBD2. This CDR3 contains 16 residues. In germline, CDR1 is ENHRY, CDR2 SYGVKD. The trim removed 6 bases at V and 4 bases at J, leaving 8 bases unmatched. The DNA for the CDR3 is TGTGCCATCAGAGGCCCGACTAGCGGGGGCCCAGATACGCAGTATTTT. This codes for CAIRGPTSGGPDTQYF.

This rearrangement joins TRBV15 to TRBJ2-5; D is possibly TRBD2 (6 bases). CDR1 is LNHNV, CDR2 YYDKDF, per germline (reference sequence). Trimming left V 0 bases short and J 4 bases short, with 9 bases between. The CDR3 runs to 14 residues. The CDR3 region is CATSRDLGGETQYF. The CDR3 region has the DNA TGTGCCACCAGCAGAGATTTGGGGGGAGAGACCCAGTACTTC.

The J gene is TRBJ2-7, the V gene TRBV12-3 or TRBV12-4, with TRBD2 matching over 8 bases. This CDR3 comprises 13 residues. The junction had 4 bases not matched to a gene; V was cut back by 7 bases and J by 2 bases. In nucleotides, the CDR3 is TGTGCCAGCAAAGCGGGAGTAACCTACGAGCAGTACTTC. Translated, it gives CASKAGVTYEQYF.

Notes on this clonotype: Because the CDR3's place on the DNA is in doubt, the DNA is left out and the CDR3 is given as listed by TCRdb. The CDR3 sequence is CASSSSTGNYEQYF. V gene TRBV11-3 combines with J gene TRBJ2-7; the DNA was not compared with TRBD1, the D call given in the table. A total of 14 residues make up the CDR3, ends included. The germline CDR1 and CDR2 sequences are SGHNT and YENEEA.

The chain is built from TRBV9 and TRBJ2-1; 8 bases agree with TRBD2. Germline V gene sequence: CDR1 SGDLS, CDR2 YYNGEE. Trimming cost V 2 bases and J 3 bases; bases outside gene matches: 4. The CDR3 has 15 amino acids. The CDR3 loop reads CASSVTSAFYNEQFF. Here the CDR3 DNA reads TGTGCCAGCAGCGTGACTAGCGCATTCTACAATGAGCAGTTCTTC.

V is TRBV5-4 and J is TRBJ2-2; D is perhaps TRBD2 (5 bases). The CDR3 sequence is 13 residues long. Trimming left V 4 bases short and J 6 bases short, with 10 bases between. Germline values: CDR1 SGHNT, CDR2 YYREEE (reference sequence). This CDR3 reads CASSRESSGELFF. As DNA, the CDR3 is TGTGCCAGCAGCCGGGAAAGCTCCGGGGAGCTGTTTTTT. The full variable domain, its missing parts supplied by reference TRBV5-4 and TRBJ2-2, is ETGVTQSPTHLIKTRGQQVTLRCSSQSGHNTVSWYQQALGQGPQFIFQYYREEENGRGNFPPRFSGLQFPNYSSELNVNALELDDSALYLCASSRESSGELFFGEGSRLTVL.

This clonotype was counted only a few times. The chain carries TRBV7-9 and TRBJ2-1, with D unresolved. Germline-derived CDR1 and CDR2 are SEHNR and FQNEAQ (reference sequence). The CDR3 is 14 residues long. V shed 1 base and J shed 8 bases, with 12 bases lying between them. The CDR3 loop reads CASSLVAVEDEQFF. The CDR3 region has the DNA TGTGCCAGCAGCTTAGTTGCCGTCGAGGATGAGCAGTTCTTC. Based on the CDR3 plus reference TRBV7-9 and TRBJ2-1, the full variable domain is DTGVSQNPRHKITKRGQNVTFRCDPISEHNRLYWYRQTLGQGPEFLTYFQNEAQLEKSRLLSDRFSAERPKGSFSTLEIQRTEQGDSAMYLCASSLVAVEDEQFFGPGTRLTVL.

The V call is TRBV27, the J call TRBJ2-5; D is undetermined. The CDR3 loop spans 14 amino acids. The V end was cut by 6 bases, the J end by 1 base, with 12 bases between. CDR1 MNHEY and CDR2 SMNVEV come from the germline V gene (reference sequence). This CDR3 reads CASRSNPIQETQYF. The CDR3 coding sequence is TGTGCCAGCAGATCTAACCCAATCCAAGAGACCCAGTACTTC.

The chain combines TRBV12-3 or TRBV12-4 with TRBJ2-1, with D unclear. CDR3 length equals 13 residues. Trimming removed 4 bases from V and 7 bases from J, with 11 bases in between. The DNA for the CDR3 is TGTGCCAGCAGTTCGCTCGAGAGGAATGAGCAGTTCTTC. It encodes CASSSLERNEQFF.

CDR3 bases: TGTGCCAGCAGCTCGAGTTACTCCTACGAGCAGTACTTC. This encodes CASSSSYSYEQYF. The chain couples TRBV5-6 to TRBJ2-7, with D uncertain. Germline V gene data show CDR1 as SGHDT and CDR2 as YYEEEE. This CDR3 has 13 amino acids. The ends were cut back, 3 bases at V and 0 bases at J, with 7 bases in the middle.

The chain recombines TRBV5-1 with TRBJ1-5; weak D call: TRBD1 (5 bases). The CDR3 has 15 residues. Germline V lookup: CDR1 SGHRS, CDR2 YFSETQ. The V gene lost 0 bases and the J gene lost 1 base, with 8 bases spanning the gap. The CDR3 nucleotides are TGCGCCAGCAGCTTGGATGGGGGGAGCAATCAGCCCCAGCATTTT. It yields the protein CASSLDGGSNQPQHF.